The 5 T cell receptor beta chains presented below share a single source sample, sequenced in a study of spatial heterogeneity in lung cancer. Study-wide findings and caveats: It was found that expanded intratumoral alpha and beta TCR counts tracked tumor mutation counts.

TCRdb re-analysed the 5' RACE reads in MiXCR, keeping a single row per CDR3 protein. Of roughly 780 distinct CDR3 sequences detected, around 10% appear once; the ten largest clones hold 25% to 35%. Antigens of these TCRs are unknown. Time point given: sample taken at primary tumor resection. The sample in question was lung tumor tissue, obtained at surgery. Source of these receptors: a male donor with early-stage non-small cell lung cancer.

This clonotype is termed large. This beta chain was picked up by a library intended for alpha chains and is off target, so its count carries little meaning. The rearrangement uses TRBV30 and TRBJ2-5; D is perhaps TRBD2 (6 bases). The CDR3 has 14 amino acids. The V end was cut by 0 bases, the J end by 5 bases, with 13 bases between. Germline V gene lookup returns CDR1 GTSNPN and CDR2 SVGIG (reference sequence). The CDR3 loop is CAWSVRGAGETQYF. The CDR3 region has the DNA TGTGCCTGGAGTGTCCGAGGAGCGGGCGAGACCCAGTACTTC.

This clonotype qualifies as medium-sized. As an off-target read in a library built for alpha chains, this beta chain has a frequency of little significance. CDR3 region: CASSYGYSGANVLTF. CDR3 nucleotide sequence: TGTGCCAGCAGTTACGGTTACTCTGGGGCCAACGTCCTGACTTTC. This chain links TRBV6-5 with TRBJ2-6; D ambiguous. Trimming removed 2 bases from V and 0 bases from J, with 5 bases in between. CDR1 and CDR2 (germline): MNHEY, SVGAGI. This CDR3 spans 15 amino acids.

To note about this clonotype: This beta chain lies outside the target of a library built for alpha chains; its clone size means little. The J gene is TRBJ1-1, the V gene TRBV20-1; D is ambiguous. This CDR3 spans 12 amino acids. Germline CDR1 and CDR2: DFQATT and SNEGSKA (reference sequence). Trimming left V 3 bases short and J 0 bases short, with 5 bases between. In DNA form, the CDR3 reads TGCAGTGCTAGGACGGTGAACACTGAAGCTTTCTTT. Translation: CSARTVNTEAFF.

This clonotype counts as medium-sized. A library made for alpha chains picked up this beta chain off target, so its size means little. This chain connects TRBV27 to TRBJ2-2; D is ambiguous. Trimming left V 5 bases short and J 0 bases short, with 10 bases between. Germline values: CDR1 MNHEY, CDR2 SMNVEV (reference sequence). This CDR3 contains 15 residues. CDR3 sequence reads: CASSARVSNTGELFF. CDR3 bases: TGTGCCAGCAGTGCCCGGGTCTCGAACACCGGGGAGCTGTTTTTT.

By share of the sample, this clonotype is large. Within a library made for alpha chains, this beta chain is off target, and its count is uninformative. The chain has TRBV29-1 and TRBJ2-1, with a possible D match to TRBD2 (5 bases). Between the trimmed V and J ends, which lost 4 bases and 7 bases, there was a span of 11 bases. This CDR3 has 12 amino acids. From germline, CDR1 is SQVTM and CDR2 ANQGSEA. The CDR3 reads CSVGERLNEQFF. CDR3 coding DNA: TGCAGCGTTGGGGAGCGCCTTAATGAGCAGTTCTTC.